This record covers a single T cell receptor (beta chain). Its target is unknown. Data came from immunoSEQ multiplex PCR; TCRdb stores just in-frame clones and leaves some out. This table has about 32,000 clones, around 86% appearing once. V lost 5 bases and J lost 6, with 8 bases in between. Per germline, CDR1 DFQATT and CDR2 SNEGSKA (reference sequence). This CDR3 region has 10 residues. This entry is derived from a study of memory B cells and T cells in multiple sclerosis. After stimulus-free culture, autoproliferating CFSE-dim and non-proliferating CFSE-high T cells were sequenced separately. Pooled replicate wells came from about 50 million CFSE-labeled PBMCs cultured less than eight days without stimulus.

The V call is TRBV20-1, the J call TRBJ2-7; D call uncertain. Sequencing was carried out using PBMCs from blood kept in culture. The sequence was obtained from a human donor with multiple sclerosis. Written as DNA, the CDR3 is TGCAGTGCTTTTTCAAGCGAGCAGTACTTC. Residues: CSAFSSEQYF.